Below are 29 T cell receptor beta chains sequenced from a single sample in a study of cytomegalovirus exposure and HLA in healthy donors. 13 Jbeta primers and 60 Vbeta primers were used for the PCR. Some clones are missing from TCRdb's copy, which holds only in-frame ones; the method was immunoSEQ multiplex PCR. The table has around 170,000 clones, more than 60% seen once. Sequenced: PBMCs. The receptors here all came from a woman in her 50s in good health and CMV-seropositive.

This chain links TRBV19 with TRBJ2-1, with D unresolved. Trimming removed 2 bases at V and 8 bases at J, with 10 bases between. The CDR3 covers 13 residues. Germline CDR1 reads LNHDA; CDR2 reads SQIVND (reference sequence). For the CDR3, the DNA is TGTGCCAGTAGTATAATTCCTAGGCATGAGCAGTTCTTC. Translating gives CASSIIPRHEQFF.

Comment on this clone: Mismatch with germline at one junction end may stem from a read error. The chain carries TRBV7-6 and TRBJ2-6; the D gene is possibly TRBD2 (6 bases). This CDR3 comprises 17 residues. Germline lookup yields CDR1 SGHVS and CDR2 FNYEAQ. The CDR3, as DNA: TGTGCCAGCAGCTCGGGACTCCCCAGCTCTGGGGCCAACGGCCTGACTTTC. Its protein is CASSSGLPSSGANGLTF.

The rearrangement links TRBV30 to TRBJ1-4, with a possible D match to TRBD1 (5 bases). The CDR3 is 17 residues long. The V end lost 2 bases, the J end lost 0 bases, and 16 bases lay between the germline ends. CDR1 and CDR2 (germline): GTSNPN, SVGIG (reference sequence). CDR3 DNA sequence: TGTGCCTGGAGTCTGCGGGGGATATTTGCAACTAATGAAAAACTGTTTTTT. Encoded protein: CAWSLRGIFATNEKLFF. Full variable domain (outside the CDR3, taken from reference TRBV30 and TRBJ1-4): SQTIHQWPATLVQPVGSPLSLECTVEGTSNPNLYWYRQAAGRGLQLLFYSVGIGQISSEVPQNLSASRPQDRQFILSSKKLLLSDSGFYLCAWSLRGIFATNEKLFFGSGTQLSVL.

The V call is TRBV6-6, the J call TRBJ1-2, with TRBD1 as a possible D gene (6 bases). The germline V gene has CDR1 MNHNY and CDR2 SVGAGI (reference sequence). V was clipped by 6 bases and J by 3 bases, with 14 bases between them. The CDR3 has 14 amino acids. CDR3 region: CASRKGRGDYGYTF. The CDR3 region has the DNA TGTGCCAGCAGAAAGGGCAGGGGCGACTATGGCTACACCTTC.

This chain links TRBV6-5 with TRBJ1-2; 7 nucleotides line up with TRBD1. This CDR3 is 13 amino acids long. The V and J ends lost 8 bases and 5 bases, in that order; junction bases with no gene match: 8. Looked up from germline, CDR1 is MNHEY and CDR2 is SVGAGI. The CDR3, as DNA: TGTGCCAGCCGTGCCGGGACAGCTTATGGCTACACCTTC. Translation gives CASRAGTAYGYTF.

V and J are TRBV15 and TRBJ1-2, with TRBD1 as a possible D gene (6 bases). The CDR3 loop spans 14 amino acids. Germline V CDR1 and CDR2: LNHNV, YYDKDF (reference sequence). V lost 1 base to trimming and J lost 8 bases, with 14 bases between them. The CDR3, as DNA: TGTGCCACCAGCAGAGCCGCAACCCAGGGGGGCTACACCTTC. Translation gives CATSRAATQGGYTF. Supplemented by reference TRBV15 and TRBJ1-2, the full variable domain reads DAMVIQNPRYQVTQFGKPVTLSCSQTLNHNVMYWYQQKSSQAPKLLFHYYDKDFNNEADTPDNFQSRRPNTSFCFLDIRSPGLGDTAMYLCATSRAATQGGYTFGSGTRLTVV.

The chain combines TRBV6-1 with TRBJ2-1, with D perhaps TRBD2 (5 bases). Trimming stripped 0 bases from V and 3 bases from J, with 6 bases between. Germline V gene data show CDR1 as MNHNS and CDR2 as SASEGT. CDR3 length equals 14 residues. CDR3 protein: CASSEAGVYNEQFF. CDR3 DNA sequence: TGTGCCAGCAGTGAAGCCGGGGTCTACAATGAGCAGTTCTTC.

The chain employs TRBV5-1 and TRBJ2-2; weak D call: TRBD2 (5 bases). Germline-derived CDR1 and CDR2 are SGHRS and YFSETQ. V lost 0 bases to trimming and J lost 1 base, with 13 bases between them. The CDR3 extends over 17 amino acids. CDR3 protein: CASSLADSSENTGELFF. The CDR3 DNA reads TGCGCCAGCAGCTTGGCCGATAGTAGCGAGAACACCGGGGAGCTGTTTTTT.

This clone occurred once. The rearrangement joins TRBV2 to TRBJ1-1; TRBD1 is a possible D gene (6 bases). The CDR3 extends over 14 amino acids. CDR1 is SNHLY and CDR2 is FYNNEI in the germline V gene. The V end was cut by 4 bases, the J end by 3 bases, with 12 bases between. In DNA form, the CDR3 reads TGTGCCAGCAGTGGGATGACAGGATACACTGAAGCTTTCTTT. This gives the protein CASSGMTGYTEAFF.

The sample holds a few counts of this clone. V usage is TRBV5-1 and J usage is TRBJ2-7, with a tentative D call TRBD1 (6 bases). Trimming took 2 bases from V and 2 from J, leaving 20 bases between them. CDR1 is SGHRS and CDR2 is YFSETQ in the germline V gene. The CDR3 extends over 17 amino acids. CDR3 DNA: TGCGCCAGCAGCTTAGCCGGGAATAGGGGGACGGCCTACGAGCAGTACTTC. Its protein is CASSLAGNRGTAYEQYF.

The rearrangement uses TRBV4-3 and TRBJ2-7; 9 positions match TRBD1. Germline-derived CDR1 and CDR2 are LGHNA and YSLEER. The CDR3 loop spans 14 amino acids. Germline trimming cut 4 bases from V and 2 bases from J; bases unmatched to any gene: 3. The CDR3 DNA sequence: TGCGCCAGCAGCCCAGGGACAGGGACCTACGAGCAGTACTTC. Translation gives CASSPGTGTYEQYF.

The genes are TRBV7-6 and TRBJ2-7; 8 bases agree with TRBD1. V shed 5 bases and J 1 base; nucleotides not matched to a gene: 4. The CDR3 covers 14 residues. Germline CDR1 and CDR2: SGHVS and FNYEAQ. CDR3 sequence reads: CASSQTGGSYEQYF. The CDR3 DNA is TGTGCCAGCAGCCAAACAGGGGGATCCTACGAGCAGTACTTC. Full variable domain (remainder filled in from reference TRBV7-6 and TRBJ2-7): GAGVSQSPRYKVTKRGQDVALRCDPISGHVSLYWYRQALGQGPEFLTYFNYEAQQDKSGLPNDRFSAERPEGSISTLTIQRTEQRDSAMYRCASSQTGGSYEQYFGPGTRLTVT.

The chain links TRBV9 to TRBJ1-2; TRBD1 matches at 11 bases. Germline assignment: CDR1 SGDLS and CDR2 YYNGEE. The junction had 6 bases not matched to a gene; V was cut back by 0 bases and J by 2 bases. The CDR3 is 17 residues long. The CDR3 is CASSVARDRGLNYGYTF. CDR3 DNA: TGTGCCAGCAGCGTAGCCCGGGACAGGGGGTTGAACTATGGCTACACCTTC.

V and J are TRBV9 and TRBJ1-6; maybe TRBD1 (5 bases). V was cut by 2 bases and J by 14 bases, with 14 bases left in between. Germline loops: CDR1 SGDLS, CDR2 YYNGEE. CDR3 size: 13 residues. The CDR3 region has the DNA TGTGCCAGCAGCGTGGGGGGACGAGAGGCCCTCCACTTT. Its translation is CASSVGGREALHF. The entire variable domain, with the rest obtained from reference TRBV9 and TRBJ1-6, is as follows: DSGVTQTPKHLITATGQRVTLRCSPRSGDLSVYWYQQSLDQGLQFLIQYYNGEERAKGNILERFSAQQFPDLHSELNLSSLELGDSALYFCASSVGGREALHFGNGTRLTVT.

This clone was seen once. The chain uses TRBV6-6 and TRBJ2-7; TRBD2 is a possible D gene (6 bases). V was cut by 6 bases and J by 3 bases, with 12 bases left in between. CDR3 length equals 13 residues. From germline, CDR1 is MNHNY and CDR2 SVGAGI (reference sequence). The CDR3 bases are TGTGCCAGCAGCCCCGGGGGAAGCTACGAGCAGTACTTC. It is translated as CASSPGGSYEQYF.

The chain combines TRBV5-4 with TRBJ2-2, with 7 bases lining up with TRBD2. Looked up from germline, CDR1 is SGHNT and CDR2 is YYREEE (reference sequence). The CDR3 has 16 amino acids. V lost 4 bases and J lost 6; bases outside the gene matches: 12. The DNA for the CDR3 is TGTGCCAGCAGCGATTACAGCGGGGTGGGCGCCGGGGAGCTGTTTTTT. Residues: CASSDYSGVGAGELFF.

V usage is TRBV9 and J usage is TRBJ2-2; D ambiguous. The CDR3 has 14 residues. The V end lost 5 bases, the J end lost 0 bases, and 8 bases lay between the germline ends. Germline assignment: CDR1 SGDLS and CDR2 YYNGEE. The CDR3 DNA is TGTGCCAGCAGAAACACACCGAACACCGGGGAGCTGTTTTTT. Protein product: CASRNTPNTGELFF.

Only one count was recorded for this clone. The chain combines TRBV9 with TRBJ1-2, with 9 bases that match TRBD1. Trimming took 0 bases from V and 8 from J; bases not matched to a gene: 14. CDR1 is SGDLS and CDR2 is YYNGEE in the germline V gene. The CDR3 has 17 residues. CDR3 sequence reads: CASSVDALPGQGSGYTF. CDR3 sequence (DNA): TGTGCCAGCAGCGTAGACGCTCTCCCGGGACAGGGAAGCGGCTACACCTTC. The full variable domain, with the rest looked up from reference TRBV9 and TRBJ1-2, is DSGVTQTPKHLITATGQRVTLRCSPRSGDLSVYWYQQSLDQGLQFLIQYYNGEERAKGNILERFSAQQFPDLHSELNLSSLELGDSALYFCASSVDALPGQGSGYTFGSGTRLTVV.

CDR3 protein: CASRPPAGLNEQFF. In DNA, the CDR3 is TGTGCCAGCAGACCCCCGGCGGGCCTCAATGAGCAGTTCTTC. The gene calls are TRBV6-5 and TRBJ2-1; D possibly corresponds to TRBD2 (5 bases). V was shortened by 6 bases and J by 6 bases, with 15 bases between the two germline ends. Germline V CDR1 and CDR2: MNHEY, SVGAGI. This CDR3 is built from 14 residues.

The J gene is TRBJ1-4, the V gene TRBV4-1; D unresolved. Germline V gene sequence: CDR1 MGHRA, CDR2 YSYEKL. The CDR3 is 14 amino acids. V was shortened by 1 base and J by 3 bases, with 6 bases between the two germline ends. CDR3 bases: TGCGCCAGCAGCCAAGGAAGAGCTAATGAAAAACTGTTTTTT. Protein: CASSQGRANEKLFF.

This clone was seen only a few times. This chain links TRBV5-1 with TRBJ2-1, with 8 bases identical to TRBD2. Trimming took 4 bases from V and 0 from J; bases not matched to a gene: 3. The CDR3 length is 15 residues. The V gene's germline CDR1 is SGHRS and CDR2 YFSETQ. In nucleotides, the CDR3 is TGCGCCAGCAGCCCCAGCGGGAGCTCCTACAATGAGCAGTTCTTC. As protein: CASSPSGSSYNEQFF.

CDR3 residues: CATSRDPQGATSTYEQYF. In DNA, the CDR3 is TGTGCCACCAGCAGAGATCCACAGGGGGCTACCTCTACTTACGAGCAGTACTTC. The J gene is TRBJ2-7, the V gene TRBV15; TRBD1 matches 9 bases. V shed 0 bases and J 4 bases; nucleotides not matched to a gene: 13. The CDR3 length is 18 residues. Germline V gene lookup returns CDR1 LNHNV and CDR2 YYDKDF (reference sequence).

The count of this clone is one. V and J are TRBV2 and TRBJ1-2, with D maybe TRBD1 (6 bases). CDR3 length equals 13 residues. V lost 7 bases and J lost 7, with 16 bases in between. CDR1 and CDR2 (germline): SNHLY, FYNNEI. CDR3 DNA: TGTGCCAGCAACGGGAACAGGGAGAGTGGCTACACCTTC. Translating it yields CASNGNRESGYTF.

This chain connects TRBV11-2 to TRBJ1-1; 7 bases are a match to TRBD1. CDR3 length: 15 residues. In germline, CDR1 is SGHAT, CDR2 FQNNGV. V lost 2 bases, J lost 2 bases, and 5 bases stayed unmatched. The CDR3 region has the DNA TGTGCCAGCAGCTTACGCGGGACAGTAAACACTGAAGCTTTCTTT. This sequence encodes CASSLRGTVNTEAFF.

This clone was found a few times. This chain uses TRBV7-2 with TRBJ2-5; D gene unclear. The ends were cut back, 2 bases at V and 3 bases at J, with 7 bases in the middle. CDR3 length: 13 amino acids. Germline CDR1 is SGHTA and CDR2 is FQGNSA. The CDR3 sequence is CASSLLAEETQYF. Written as DNA, the CDR3 is TGTGCCAGCAGCTTACTGGCGGAAGAGACCCAGTACTTC.

The J gene is TRBJ1-3, the V gene TRBV30; possibly TRBD1 for D (6 bases). V lost 1 base and J lost 4, with 14 bases in between. The CDR3 loop spans 15 amino acids. Germline V gene sequence: CDR1 GTSNPN, CDR2 SVGIG (reference sequence). The CDR3 DNA sequence: TGTGCCTGGAGTGCGAGGACAGTGCCGGGAAACACCATATATTTT. Its translation: CAWSARTVPGNTIYF.

This clone was seen once. This rearrangement joins TRBV28 to TRBJ1-5; possibly TRBD1 for D (5 bases). The V gene's germline CDR1 is MDHEN and CDR2 SYDVKM. V shed 5 bases and J shed 3 bases, with 11 bases lying between them. There are 14 residues in the CDR3. The CDR3 DNA sequence: TGTGCCAGCAGTCCTAGGGGTAACAATCAGCCCCAGCATTTT. Translating gives CASSPRGNNQPQHF.

The rearrangement links TRBV5-1 to TRBJ2-7, with D perhaps matching TRBD1 (5 bases). Trimming left V 0 bases short and J 0 bases short, with 10 bases between. Germline CDR1 is SGHRS and CDR2 is YFSETQ. The CDR3 is made up of 15 amino acids. The CDR3 coding sequence is TGCGCCAGCAGCTTGGGGACAAGTAGCTCCTACGAGCAGTACTTC. This sequence encodes CASSLGTSSSYEQYF.

The J gene is TRBJ1-5, the V gene TRBV9, with TRBD1 as a possible D gene (5 bases). Trimming cost V 0 bases and J 6 bases, with 13 bases left between them. The CDR3 runs 15 residues. The V gene's germline CDR1 is SGDLS and CDR2 YYNGEE. The CDR3 protein is CASSVGGNSGQPQHF. CDR3 sequence (DNA): TGTGCCAGCAGCGTAGGGGGGAATAGCGGTCAGCCCCAGCATTTT.